This TCR beta chain was recovered during a study of T cell responses to AZD1222 COVID-19 vaccine. Overall study: Some second doses came at about 4 weeks and others at about 12 weeks; these were pooled.

Here immunoSEQ multiplex PCR was the method, and the copy in TCRdb shows in-frame clones only, minus some. The sample records 150,000 to 200,000 clones, about nine tenths being singletons. In this sample, this clone turned up once. The antigen is not known. The V end lost 5 bases, the J end lost 0 bases, and 6 bases lay between the germline ends. Germline CDR1 and CDR2: LNHDA and SQIVND (reference sequence). CDR3 length equals 13 residues. Study conclusions and caveats: After the peak T cell response, and only then, were repertoires sampled.

The receptor was isolated from an adult in good health. The sequences come from peripheral blood, collected on day 0 of AZD1222 vaccination. The chain combines TRBV19 with TRBJ2-3, with D perhaps matching TRBD1 (5 bases). The CDR3 nucleotides read TGTGCCAGTAGTCGACAGAGCACAGATACGCAGTATTTT. It yields the protein CASSRQSTDTQYF.